This TCR beta chain was retrieved from a study of T cells in Graves' hyperthyroidism and ophthalmopathy. This clonotype was detected ten times or more. The diagnoses drew upon clinical symptoms, serum thyroxine and TRAb, thyroid ultrasound and orbital computed tomography. TCR beta CDR3 regions were amplified from RNA. When the TCR CDR3 underwent first-round RT-PCR, the HTBI primer set was used. Using its own MiXCR run on the multiplex PCR reads, TCRdb lists one record per CDR3 protein. The data show a few hundred thousand distinct CDR3 sequences, 15% to 18% seen once. Germline CDR1 and CDR2: LGHDT and YNNKEL (reference sequence). This CDR3 has 15 amino acids. The germline V and J ends were trimmed by 2 bases and 4 bases, with 12 bases remaining between them.

Source material: blood. J is TRBJ1-5 and V is TRBV3-1; D possibly corresponds to TRBD1 (5 bases). The sequence was collected from a woman aged 25-40 years with Graves' hyperthyroidism. The CDR3 DNA follows: TGTGCCAGCAGCCAAACTGGGGGGGTAAATCAGCCCCAGCATTTT. It translates to CASSQTGGVNQPQHF.